Listed below are T cell receptor beta chains from one sample, sequenced in a study of naive and memory T cell subsets. TCRdb redid the calling of the UMI-ligation and nested PCR reads with MiXCR, one entry per CDR3 protein. Among 30,000 to 40,000 distinct CDR3 sequences listed, roughly 18% were seen once. The sample comprised effector memory CD4+ T cells from blood. The receptors were sampled from a human donor in good health. Both conserved end residues are part of each CDR3. The order of the fields is V gene, J gene, CDR3 protein.

V gene: TRBV7-9; J gene: TRBJ2-7; CDR3 protein: CASSLVKSAGANYEQYF
V gene: TRBV6-5; J gene: TRBJ1-1; CDR3 protein: CASSQAPGVTEAFF
V gene: TRBV20-1; J gene: TRBJ1-1; CDR3 protein: CSARDLGLSSGQGGPEAFF
V gene: TRBV7-9; J gene: TRBJ2-7; CDR3 protein: CASSWVPGLSIVQQYF
V gene: TRBV14; J gene: TRBJ2-1; CDR3 protein: CASSQALAGSEQFF
V gene: TRBV2; J gene: TRBJ2-7; CDR3 protein: CASRGLYEQYF
V gene: TRBV6-6; J gene: TRBJ1-5; CDR3 protein: CASSYPPAGTGNNQPQHF
V gene: TRBV7-2; J gene: TRBJ2-1; CDR3 protein: CASSLVGTGIQFF
V gene: TRBV9; J gene: TRBJ2-7; CDR3 protein: CASSVGWGQSYEQYF
V gene: TRBV28; J gene: TRBJ2-1; CDR3 protein: CASRTGLAGRSYNEQFF
V gene: TRBV11-2; J gene: TRBJ2-1; CDR3 protein: CASASVDGSYNEQFF
V gene: TRBV28; J gene: TRBJ2-1; CDR3 protein: CASSLSVGLGSLDNEQFF
V gene: TRBV30; J gene: TRBJ2-1; CDR3 protein: CAWRRKLRYNEQFF
V gene: TRBV6-5; J gene: TRBJ2-1; CDR3 protein: CASSHRLAGDNEQFF
V gene: TRBV19; J gene: TRBJ1-2; CDR3 protein: CASSPDTTYGYTF
V gene: TRBV3-1; J gene: TRBJ1-4; CDR3 protein: CASSRRATNEKLFF
V gene: TRBV10-2; J gene: TRBJ2-1; CDR3 protein: CASSSGLAGDGYNEQFF
V gene: TRBV7-8; J gene: TRBJ2-2; CDR3 protein: CASSSRGQSIGTGELFF
V gene: TRBV5-1; J gene: TRBJ1-4; CDR3 protein: CASSLAAGATNEKLFF
V gene: TRBV12-3/TRBV12-4; J gene: TRBJ2-1; CDR3 protein: CASSPDTYSYNEQFF
V gene: TRBV18; J gene: TRBJ1-2; CDR3 protein: CASSTDRGRGYTF
V gene: TRBV7-9; J gene: TRBJ1-1; CDR3 protein: CASSFTKENTEAFF
V gene: TRBV6-1; J gene: TRBJ1-4; CDR3 protein: CASSESWKGQGAGEKLFF
V gene: TRBV2; J gene: TRBJ2-7; CDR3 protein: CASSSRGLYEQYF
V gene: TRBV28; J gene: TRBJ1-5; CDR3 protein: CASSFKGTGFNQPQHF
V gene: TRBV30; J gene: TRBJ1-6; CDR3 protein: CAWSMPGGRARSPLHF
V gene: TRBV5-6; J gene: TRBJ1-5; CDR3 protein: CASSLIRGDQPQHF
V gene: TRBV5-1; J gene: TRBJ1-5; CDR3 protein: CASSFGQGNQPQHF
V gene: TRBV27; J gene: TRBJ1-1; CDR3 protein: CASVRTDPLRGTEAFF
V gene: TRBV11-2; J gene: TRBJ2-7; CDR3 protein: CASRSIRPAALSGHTNSYEQYF
V gene: TRBV20-1; J gene: TRBJ1-2; CDR3 protein: CSARAPSDGYTF
V gene: TRBV20-1; J gene: TRBJ1-5; CDR3 protein: CSARGQATGPQHF
V gene: TRBV10-3; J gene: TRBJ1-5; CDR3 protein: CALRQGACYQPQHF
V gene: TRBV6-2/TRBV6-3; J gene: TRBJ1-5; CDR3 protein: CASTDRDSWGRAQHF
V gene: TRBV7-2; J gene: TRBJ2-7; CDR3 protein: CASRPTERYEQYF
V gene: TRBV5-1; J gene: TRBJ2-7; CDR3 protein: CASSLRGTSTRPYEQYF
V gene: TRBV28; J gene: TRBJ2-7; CDR3 protein: CASSFHSGPKYEQYF